Each of the 27 T cell receptor beta chains below was sequenced from the same sample in a study of blood T cell repertoires in COVID-19. Libraries were prepared by immunoSEQ multiplex PCR; TCRdb keeps only in-frame clonotypes and omits some of them. The sample includes 150,000 or so clones, approximately 86% of them seen just once. Sequencing was done on a sample of peripheral blood. These receptors were obtained from a man aged 55 to 70 with COVID-19, enrolled during active disease.

This chain uses TRBV4-3 with TRBJ2-5, with 11 bases lining up with TRBD2. V shed 2 bases and J 4 bases; nucleotides not matched to a gene: 21. The CDR3 spans 21 residues. Germline CDR1 is LGHNA and CDR2 is YSLEER. The CDR3 bases are TGCGCCAGCAGCCAACCCGAGACTAGCGGGATTCAACCCTGGTGGCGAGAGACCCAGTACTTC. Protein: CASSQPETSGIQPWWRETQYF.

The gene calls are TRBV5-5 and TRBJ2-1, with 9 positions matching TRBD2. This CDR3 has 15 amino acids. After removal of 5 bases from V and 4 bases from J, the junction contained 7 bases not matched to a gene. Germline loops: CDR1 SGHKS, CDR2 YYEKEE (reference sequence). This CDR3 is CASRVRLAAYNEQFF. DNA for the CDR3: TGTGCCAGCAGGGTAAGACTAGCGGCTTACAATGAGCAGTTCTTC.

The V gene is TRBV20-1, the J gene TRBJ1-2, with D unresolved. The germline V and J ends were trimmed by 6 bases and 8 bases, with 7 bases remaining between them. The CDR3 sequence is 9 residues long. Germline-derived CDR1 and CDR2 are DFQATT and SNEGSKA (reference sequence). The CDR3 loop reads CSATWGYTF. The CDR3 region has the DNA TGCAGTGCCACTTGGGGCTACACCTTC.

This chain links TRBV6-2 or TRBV6-3 with TRBJ1-6, with TRBD1 matching over 10 bases. The germline CDR1 and CDR2 sequences are MNHEY and SVGEGT. The CDR3 length is 15 residues. The trim removed 5 bases at V and 9 bases at J, leaving 7 bases unmatched. Here the CDR3 reads CASSPWRDRGSPLHF. CDR3 nucleotides: TGTGCCAGCAGTCCCTGGCGGGACAGGGGTTCACCCCTCCACTTT.

The chain employs TRBV7-2 and TRBJ1-4; D unresolved. The germline CDR1 and CDR2 sequences are SGHTA and FQGNSA. Trimming removed 2 bases at V and 8 bases at J, with 9 bases between. The CDR3 has 13 amino acids. The CDR3 is CASSLSQVEKLFF. CDR3 in DNA: TGTGCCAGCAGCTTAAGCCAGGTCGAAAAACTGTTTTTT.

This chain joins TRBV5-1 and TRBJ2-1; TRBD1 matches 12 bases. Trimming cost V 3 bases and J 6 bases; bases outside gene matches: 7. This CDR3 is built from 16 residues. The germline CDR1 and CDR2 sequences are SGHRS and YFSETQ. CDR3 nucleotide sequence: TGCGCCAGCAGCTCCGCCGGGACAGGGGGCCTCAATGAGCAGTTCTTC. Its translation is CASSSAGTGGLNEQFF. The whole variable domain, remainder taken from reference TRBV5-1 and TRBJ2-1, is KAGVTQTPRYLIKTRGQQVTLSCSPISGHRSVSWYQQTPGQGLQFLFEYFSETQRNKGNFPGRFSGRQFSNSRSEMNVSTLELGDSALYLCASSSAGTGGLNEQFFGPGTRLTVL.

V and J are TRBV7-2 and TRBJ2-7; D not certain. The CDR3 loop spans 15 amino acids. The germline CDR1 and CDR2 sequences are SGHTA and FQGNSA. The germline V and J ends were trimmed by 1 base and 2 bases, with 12 bases remaining between them. The CDR3 sequence is CASSLGSGVAYEQYF. CDR3 bases: TGTGCCAGCAGCTTAGGGTCAGGTGTCGCCTACGAGCAGTACTTC.

This clone was counted once. This chain links TRBV12-3 or TRBV12-4 with TRBJ2-5, with 11 bases that match TRBD1. V dropped 7 bases and J dropped 14; count of bases not matched to a gene: 9. The CDR3 extends over 12 amino acids. The CDR3 DNA sequence: TGTGCCAGCAAGCGGACAGGGGGCGTCTCCTACTTC. It specifies CASKRTGGVSYF.

The chain employs TRBV25-1 and TRBJ2-6; perhaps TRBD1 as D (5 bases). The CDR3 has 18 amino acids. V gave up 4 bases and J gave up 2 bases, with 18 bases separating them. The germline V gene has CDR1 MGHDK and CDR2 SYGVNS. CDR3 coding DNA: TGTGCCAGCAGTGCCACCCAGGGCGGTCCAGCTGGGGCCAACGTCCTGACTTTC. Protein: CASSATQGGPAGANVLTF.

V gene TRBV5-4 combines with J gene TRBJ1-2; a possible D gene is TRBD1 (5 bases). V was cut by 4 bases and J by 1 base, with 14 bases left in between. CDR1 and CDR2 from the germline V gene are SGHNT and YYREEE (reference sequence). CDR3 length: 15 amino acids. The CDR3 loop is CASSPTPDSNYGYTF. The CDR3 DNA reads TGTGCCAGCAGCCCCACACCCGACAGTAACTATGGCTACACCTTC.

The V call is TRBV5-6, the J call TRBJ2-5; a possible D gene is TRBD2 (6 bases). In germline, CDR1 is SGHDT, CDR2 YYEEEE. V lost 5 bases and J lost 1, with 18 bases in between. The CDR3 totals 16 residues. The CDR3 spells CASSRGLPQFQETQYF. CDR3 DNA sequence: TGTGCCAGCAGTCGTGGACTACCCCAATTCCAAGAGACCCAGTACTTC.

This sequence joins TRBV7-9 and TRBJ1-1; 7 nucleotides agree with TRBD1. CDR1 SEHNR and CDR2 FQNEAQ come from the germline V gene (reference sequence). V shed 5 bases, J shed 4 bases, and the junction held 4 bases outside the gene matches. CDR3 length equals 13 residues. The CDR3 DNA sequence: TGTGCCAGCAGCCTACAGGGGTCCACTGAAGCTTTCTTT. Its translation: CASSLQGSTEAFF. The full variable domain, in which reference TRBV7-9 and TRBJ1-1 provide the parts outside the CDR3, is DTGVSQNPRHKITKRGQNVTFRCDPISEHNRLYWYRQTLGQGPEFLTYFQNEAQLEKSRLLSDRFSAERPKGSFSTLEIQRTEQGDSAMYLCASSLQGSTEAFFGQGTRLTVV.

The CDR3 sequence is CASSYSIGAVYQETQYF. CDR3 DNA: TGTGCCAGCAGTTACTCGATCGGAGCGGTATATCAAGAGACCCAGTACTTC. J is TRBJ2-5 and V is TRBV6-2 or TRBV6-3; tentative D call: TRBD2 (5 bases). This CDR3 spans 17 amino acids. The ends were cut back, 0 bases at V and 2 bases at J, with 16 bases in the middle. Germline V CDR1 and CDR2: MNHEY, SVGEGT.

V usage is TRBV6-2 or TRBV6-3 and J usage is TRBJ2-2; 8 bases align to TRBD1. V was pared by 4 bases and J by 0 bases, with 4 bases of the junction left unmatched. CDR1 is MNHEY and CDR2 is SVGEGT in the germline V gene. The CDR3 is 16 amino acids. This chain's CDR3 is CASSSRDRTNTGELFF. The CDR3 coding sequence is TGTGCCAGCAGTTCCCGGGACAGGACGAACACCGGGGAGCTGTTTTTT.

The chain recombines TRBV29-1 with TRBJ1-2, with TRBD1 matching over 9 bases. J lost 5 bases, V lost 1 base, and 5 bases had no gene match. This CDR3 contains 14 residues. Germline CDR1 reads SQVTM; CDR2 reads ANQGSEA. The CDR3: CSVEGGQGYYGYTF. DNA of the CDR3: TGCAGCGTTGAAGGGGGACAGGGATATTATGGCTACACCTTC.

The chain carries TRBV4-3 and TRBJ1-6, with TRBD1 as a possible D gene (5 bases). Germline V gives CDR1 LGHNA, CDR2 YSLEER. CDR3 length: 15 residues. V lost 1 base and J lost 7, with 11 bases in between. This chain's CDR3 is CASSQVYGANSPLHF. The CDR3 bases are TGCGCCAGCAGCCAAGTCTATGGGGCGAATTCACCCCTCCACTTT.

This rearrangement joins TRBV6-6 to TRBJ1-5; D remains ambiguous. V lost 2 bases and J 3 bases, leaving 8 bases between the germline ends. The CDR3 extends over 14 amino acids. Germline V gene data show CDR1 as MNHNY and CDR2 as SVGAGI (reference sequence). The CDR3: CASSYGETNQPQHF. The CDR3, as DNA: TGTGCCAGCAGTTACGGGGAGACCAATCAGCCCCAGCATTTT.

The chain recombines TRBV28 with TRBJ1-6; no clear D gene. There are 14 residues in the CDR3. Germline V gene data show CDR1 as MDHEN and CDR2 as SYDVKM. For the CDR3, the DNA is TGTGCTTCCAGGCAGGAGGTGGATAATTCACCCCTCCACTTT. Translated, it gives CASRQEVDNSPLHF.

This chain connects TRBV9 to TRBJ2-3, with D possibly matching TRBD2 (5 bases). V lost 4 bases and J lost 0, with 12 bases in between. Germline V CDR1 and CDR2: SGDLS, YYNGEE. The CDR3 is 15 residues long. The CDR3 coding sequence is TGTGCCAGCAGCCCGGAGGCACGTAGCACAGATACGCAGTATTTT. Translation gives CASSPEARSTDTQYF. The whole variable domain, remainder taken from reference TRBV9 and TRBJ2-3, is DSGVTQTPKHLITATGQRVTLRCSPRSGDLSVYWYQQSLDQGLQFLIQYYNGEERAKGNILERFSAQQFPDLHSELNLSSLELGDSALYFCASSPEARSTDTQYFGPGTRLTVL.

The chain joins TRBV5-1 to TRBJ2-7; 9 nucleotides align to TRBD1. The trim removed 4 bases at V and 7 bases at J, leaving 15 bases unmatched. The CDR3 sequence is 16 residues long. Germline CDR1 reads SGHRS; CDR2 reads YFSETQ. The DNA for the CDR3 is TGCGCCAGCAGCAAACGCCCCGGGACAGGGAAGGAGGAGCAGTACTTC. It encodes CASSKRPGTGKEEQYF.

The chain employs TRBV19 and TRBJ2-1, with 8 bases identical to TRBD2. V shed 5 bases, J shed 4 bases, and the junction held 4 bases outside the gene matches. The germline V gene encodes CDR1 LNHDA and CDR2 SQIVND (reference sequence). This CDR3 contains 14 residues. The CDR3 DNA is TGTGCCAGTAGTGTCGGGACTAGTTACAATGAGCAGTTCTTC. Its protein product is CASSVGTSYNEQFF.

The V gene is TRBV11-1, the J gene TRBJ2-7; D is uncertain. CDR1 SGHAT and CDR2 FQDESV come from the germline V gene (reference sequence). Trimming shortened V by 1 base and J by 5 bases, and 9 bases separated the two germline ends. This CDR3 has 13 residues. CDR3 nucleotide sequence: TGTGCCAGCAGCTTAGAACTGCAAAACGAGCAGTACTTC. Translated: CASSLELQNEQYF.

This clone was seen just once. The chain combines TRBV6-1 with TRBJ2-5; D not certain. CDR1 is MNHNS, CDR2 SASEGT, per germline. There are 15 residues in the CDR3. Trimming shortened V by 1 base and J by 5 bases, and 14 bases separated the two germline ends. This chain's CDR3 is CASSEGGSGVETQYF. For the CDR3, the DNA is TGTGCCAGCAGTGAAGGTGGGTCCGGAGTGGAGACCCAGTACTTC.

The V call is TRBV18, the J call TRBJ2-1, with 9 nucleotides matching TRBD2. The CDR3 has 14 residues. V lost 6 bases to trimming and J lost 7 bases; unmatched junction nucleotides: 7. Germline V gene sequence: CDR1 KGHSH, CDR2 LQKENI. The CDR3 spells CASSLRSGSNEQFF. In DNA form, the CDR3 reads TGTGCCAGCTCTTTGCGTAGCGGGAGTAATGAGCAGTTCTTC.

The V gene is TRBV18, the J gene TRBJ2-5; 8 bases line up with TRBD2. The DNA end lines up better with TRBJ2-7; the J call may be wrong. This CDR3 is built from 15 residues. Germline loops: CDR1 KGHSH, CDR2 LQKENI. Written as DNA, the CDR3 is TGTGCCAGCTCACCCCCTGCGGGAGGCCACTACGAGCAGTACTTC. The encoded protein is CASSPPAGGHYEQYF.

V is TRBV5-4 and J is TRBJ1-1, with a possible D match to TRBD1 (6 bases). The CDR3 has 16 amino acids. Germline V CDR1 and CDR2: SGHNT, YYREEE (reference sequence). The germline V and J ends were trimmed by 4 bases and 0 bases, with 16 bases remaining between them. CDR3 region: CASSPRGGGLNTEAFF. The DNA for the CDR3 is TGTGCCAGCAGCCCAAGGGGGGGAGGTCTGAACACTGAAGCTTTCTTT.

In this sample, this clone turned up a few times. The chain carries TRBV5-6 and TRBJ2-3; 11 bases agree with TRBD2. The CDR3 covers 16 residues. Germline-derived CDR1 and CDR2 are SGHDT and YYEEEE. J lost 2 bases, V lost 3 bases, and 5 bases had no gene match. CDR3 in amino acids: CASSSTSGVTTDTQYF. For the CDR3, the DNA is TGTGCCAGCAGCTCGACTAGCGGGGTGACCACAGATACGCAGTATTTT. The entire variable domain, with the rest obtained from reference TRBV5-6 and TRBJ2-3, is as follows: DAGVTQSPTHLIKTRGQQVTLRCSPKSGHDTVSWYQQALGQGPQFIFQYYEEEERQRGNFPDRFSGHQFPNYSSELNVNALLLGDSALYLCASSSTSGVTTDTQYFGPGTRLTVL.